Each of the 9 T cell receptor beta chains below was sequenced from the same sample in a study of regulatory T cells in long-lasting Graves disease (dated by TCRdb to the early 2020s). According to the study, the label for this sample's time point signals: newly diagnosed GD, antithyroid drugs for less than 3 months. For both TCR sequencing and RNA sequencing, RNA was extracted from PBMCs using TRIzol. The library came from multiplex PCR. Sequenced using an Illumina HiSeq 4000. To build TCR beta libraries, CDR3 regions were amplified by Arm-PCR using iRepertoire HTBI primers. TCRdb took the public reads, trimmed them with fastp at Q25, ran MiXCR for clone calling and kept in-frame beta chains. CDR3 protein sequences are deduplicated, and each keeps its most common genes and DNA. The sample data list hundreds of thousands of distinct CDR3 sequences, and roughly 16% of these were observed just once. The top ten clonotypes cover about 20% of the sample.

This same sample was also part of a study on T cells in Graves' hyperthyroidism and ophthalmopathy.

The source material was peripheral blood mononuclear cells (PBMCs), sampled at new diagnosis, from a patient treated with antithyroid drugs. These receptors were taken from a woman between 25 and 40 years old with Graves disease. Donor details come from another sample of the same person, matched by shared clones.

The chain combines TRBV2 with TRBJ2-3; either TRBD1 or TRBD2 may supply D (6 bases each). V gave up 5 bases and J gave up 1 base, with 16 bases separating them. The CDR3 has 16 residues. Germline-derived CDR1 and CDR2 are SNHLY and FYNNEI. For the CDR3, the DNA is TGTGCCAGCAGTCGGAGGGGGGTCCAGGGCACAGATACGCAGTATTTT. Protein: CASSRRGVQGTDTQYF. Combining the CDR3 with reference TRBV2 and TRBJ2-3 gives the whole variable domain EPEVTQTPSHQVTQMGQEVILRCVPISNHLYFYWYRQILGQKVEFLVSFYNNEISEKSEIFDDQFSVERPDGSNFTLKIRSTKLEDSAMYFCASSRRGVQGTDTQYFGPGTRLTVL.

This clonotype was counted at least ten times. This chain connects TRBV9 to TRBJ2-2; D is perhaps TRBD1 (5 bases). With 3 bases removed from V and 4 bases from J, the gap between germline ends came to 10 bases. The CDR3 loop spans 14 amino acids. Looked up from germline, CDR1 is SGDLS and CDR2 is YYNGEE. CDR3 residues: CASSGRTLTGELFF. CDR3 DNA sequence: TGTGCCAGCAGCGGCCGGACACTCACCGGGGAGCTGTTTTTT.

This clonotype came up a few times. The CDR3 region is CSVGGLLSGNTIYF. DNA for the CDR3: TGCAGCGTGGGGGGGTTGCTCTCTGGAAACACCATATATTTT. The V call is TRBV29-1, the J call TRBJ1-3; D is perhaps TRBD1 (5 bases). This CDR3 has 14 amino acids. Germline V gene lookup returns CDR1 SQVTM and CDR2 ANQGSEA. Trimming left V 6 bases short and J 0 bases short, with 12 bases between.

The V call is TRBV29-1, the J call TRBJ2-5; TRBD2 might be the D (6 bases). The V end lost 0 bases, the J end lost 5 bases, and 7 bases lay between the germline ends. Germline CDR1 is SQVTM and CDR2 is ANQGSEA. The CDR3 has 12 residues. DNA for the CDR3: TGCAGCGTTGAAGATGGGGGGGAGACCCAGTACTTC. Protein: CSVEDGGETQYF.

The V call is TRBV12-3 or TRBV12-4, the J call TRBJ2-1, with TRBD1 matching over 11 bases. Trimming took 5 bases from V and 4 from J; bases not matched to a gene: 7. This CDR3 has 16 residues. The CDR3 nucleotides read TGTGCCAGCAGTCCTCGGGGACAGGGGGAGTACAATGAGCAGTTCTTC. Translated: CASSPRGQGEYNEQFF.

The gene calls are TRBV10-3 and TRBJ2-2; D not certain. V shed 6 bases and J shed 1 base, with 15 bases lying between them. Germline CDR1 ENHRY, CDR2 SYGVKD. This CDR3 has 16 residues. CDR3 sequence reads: CAISPRSLRNTGELFF. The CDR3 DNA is TGTGCCATCAGCCCAAGGTCACTACGGAACACCGGGGAGCTGTTTTTT.

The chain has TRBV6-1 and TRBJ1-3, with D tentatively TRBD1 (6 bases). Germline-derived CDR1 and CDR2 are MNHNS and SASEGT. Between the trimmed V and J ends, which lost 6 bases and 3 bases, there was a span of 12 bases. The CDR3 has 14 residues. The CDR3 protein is CASRGTGYGNTIYF. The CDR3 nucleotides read TGTGCCAGCAGGGGAACAGGGTATGGAAACACCATATATTTT.

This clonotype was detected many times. The CDR3 nucleotides read TGTGCCAGCAGTTTATGGTTCAGGGGTAACTATGGCTACACCTTC. Its protein product is CASSLWFRGNYGYTF. This chain connects TRBV12-3 or TRBV12-4 to TRBJ1-2; maybe TRBD1 (6 bases). CDR3 length: 15 residues. Trimming left V 2 bases short and J 1 base short, with 11 bases between.

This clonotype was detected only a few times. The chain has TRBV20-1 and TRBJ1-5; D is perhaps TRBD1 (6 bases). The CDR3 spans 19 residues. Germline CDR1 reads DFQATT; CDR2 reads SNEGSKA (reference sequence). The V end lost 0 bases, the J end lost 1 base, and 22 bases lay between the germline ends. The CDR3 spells CSARELRARNRESNQPQHF. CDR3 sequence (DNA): TGCAGTGCTAGAGAGCTCAGGGCCCGAAACAGGGAGAGCAATCAGCCCCAGCATTTT.